Sequencing of this T cell receptor (beta chain) was carried out in a study of T-cell memory formation after mild COVID-19. Study-wide results and limits: CD4/CD8 balance held among clones contracting day 15 to 85, and later expanders leaned CD4+. The finding that pre-infection memory included some responding clones suggested that cross-reactive memory joined. SARS-CoV-2 specificity was not confirmed for second-wave clones peaking on day 37.

Constant-segment-primed 5'RACE gave TCR alpha and TCR beta cDNA libraries with sample barcodes and UMIs. Each CDR3 protein is one row after TCRdb ran MiXCR on the 5' RACE reads. The sample records 100,000 to 130,000 distinct CDR3 sequences, around 15% being singletons. About this clonotype: As yet, its antigen is unknown.

V was pared by 0 bases and J by 1 base, with 10 bases between. The V gene's germline CDR1 is SGDLS and CDR2 YYNGEE. The CDR3 runs 16 residues. This chain joins TRBV9 and TRBJ2-2; D unresolved. This TCR came from a man aged 18 to 29 who had mild COVID-19 (a few samples of this study predate the infection). Cell type and time point are not known. The sample comprised PBMCs or a T cell subset sorted from them (not recorded which). CDR3 sequence (DNA): TGTGCCAGCAGCGTAGAGGGCGGAAAGAACACCGGGGAGCTGTTTTTT. Translation gives CASSVEGGKNTGELFF.